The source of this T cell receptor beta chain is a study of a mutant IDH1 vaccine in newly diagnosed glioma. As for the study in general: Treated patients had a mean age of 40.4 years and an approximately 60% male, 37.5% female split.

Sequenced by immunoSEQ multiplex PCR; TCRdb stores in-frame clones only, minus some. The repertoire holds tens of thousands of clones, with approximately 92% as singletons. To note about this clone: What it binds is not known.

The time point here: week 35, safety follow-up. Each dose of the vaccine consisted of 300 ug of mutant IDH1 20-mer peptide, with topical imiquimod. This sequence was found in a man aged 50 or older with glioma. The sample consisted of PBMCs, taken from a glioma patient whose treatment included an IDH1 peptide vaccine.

The CDR3 is CASSPKLGSNQPQHF. The CDR3, as DNA: TGTGCCAGCAGTCCGAAACTTGGGTCCAATCAGCCCCAGCATTTT. The chain uses TRBV28 and TRBJ1-5, with D unclear. Trimming shortened V by 5 bases and J by 3 bases, and 14 bases separated the two germline ends. The CDR3 has 15 residues. CDR1 and CDR2 (germline): MDHEN, SYDVKM. The full variable domain, with the rest looked up from reference TRBV28 and TRBJ1-5, is DVKVTQSSRYLVKRTGEKVFLECVQDMDHENMFWYRQDPGLGLRLIYFSYDVKMKEKGDIPEGYSVSREKKERFSLILESASTNQTSMYLCASSPKLGSNQPQHFGDGTRLSIL.